The 26 T cell receptor beta chains in this list originate from one sample, sequenced in a study of cytomegalovirus exposure and HLA in healthy donors. The repertoire was sequenced with immunoSEQ multiplex PCR; TCRdb's copy has only in-frame clones and lacks some. Of about 74,000 clones in the sample, around 94% are singletons; the top ten hold 1.5% to 2%. The specimen sequenced was PBMCs. These receptors all stem from a young woman in good health and CMV-seropositive.

The V and J genes are TRBV6-1 and TRBJ2-4; D remains unclear. This CDR3 spans 15 amino acids. Trimming removed 2 bases at V and 1 base at J, with 9 bases between. Germline V gene data show CDR1 as MNHNS and CDR2 as SASEGT. The CDR3 loop is CASSEIPLAKNIQYF. The CDR3 nucleotides are TGTGCCAGCAGTGAAATCCCACTGGCCAAAAACATTCAGTACTTC.

This chain uses TRBV9 with TRBJ1-5; D unclear. Germline lookup yields CDR1 SGDLS and CDR2 YYNGEE. Between the trimmed V and J ends, which lost 3 bases and 4 bases, there was a span of 11 bases. The CDR3 runs 14 residues. The CDR3 bases are TGTGCCAGCAGCGAGGGAGTAAGGAATCAGCCCCAGCATTTT. Its translation: CASSEGVRNQPQHF.

The rearrangement links TRBV5-1 to TRBJ2-1; 9 bases agree with TRBD1. The CDR3 is 14 amino acids. The J segment lost 5 bases and the V segment lost 2 bases, leaving 2 bases of the junction unmatched. Looked up from germline, CDR1 is SGHRS and CDR2 is YFSETQ. The CDR3 coding sequence is TGCGCCAGCAGCTTACAGGGGGCAAACAATGAGCAGTTCTTC. The encoded protein is CASSLQGANNEQFF.

This clone was picked up one time. J is TRBJ2-7 and V is TRBV7-9, with 8 bases identical to TRBD1. Germline V gives CDR1 SEHNR, CDR2 FQNEAQ (reference sequence). The junction had 4 bases not matched to a gene; V was cut back by 1 base and J by 2 bases. This CDR3 is 15 amino acids long. Here the CDR3 DNA reads TGTGCCAGCAGCTTAGGGACAGGGAGGACCTACGAGCAGTACTTC. Its translation is CASSLGTGRTYEQYF.

The chain recombines TRBV10-3 with TRBJ2-7; D unclear. This CDR3 spans 12 amino acids. Trimming left V 3 bases short and J 6 bases short, with 9 bases between. Germline CDR1 reads ENHRY; CDR2 reads SYGVKD. As DNA, the CDR3 is TGTGCCATCAGTGATACCAGAACCGAGCAGTACTTC. Its translation: CAISDTRTEQYF.

The chain combines TRBV5-5 with TRBJ2-3; no clear D. Germline CDR1 SGHKS, CDR2 YYEKEE (reference sequence). There are 12 residues in the CDR3. Trimming shortened V by 0 bases and J by 9 bases, and 8 bases separated the two germline ends. In nucleotides, the CDR3 is TGTGCCAGCAGCTTGGAATTCCAGACGCAGTATTTT. Its translation is CASSLEFQTQYF.

The V call is TRBV6-1, the J call TRBJ2-1; 9 bases match TRBD1. V lost 4 bases, J lost 3 bases, and 4 bases stayed unmatched. The CDR3 contains 15 residues. CDR1 is MNHNS, CDR2 SASEGT, per germline. CDR3 sequence: CASSGGTGFYNEQFF. Written as DNA, the CDR3 is TGTGCCAGCAGTGGAGGGACAGGGTTCTACAATGAGCAGTTCTTC.

The chain combines TRBV4-1 with TRBJ2-5; D call uncertain. Germline V gene sequence: CDR1 MGHRA, CDR2 YSYEKL. The CDR3 has 13 residues. Trimming took off 0 bases at V and 5 bases at J, with 7 bases between the two ends. The CDR3 DNA reads as TGCGCCAGCAGCCAAGAGACGGAGGAGACCCAGTACTTC. It is translated as CASSQETEETQYF.

This chain joins TRBV2 and TRBJ2-1; TRBD2 matches 9 bases. V lost 3 bases and J lost 4; bases outside the gene matches: 1. Germline CDR1 SNHLY, CDR2 FYNNEI. The CDR3 loop spans 14 amino acids. The CDR3 protein is CASSERGGYNEQFF. As DNA, the CDR3 is TGTGCCAGCAGTGAGCGGGGGGGATACAATGAGCAGTTCTTC.

The genes are TRBV2 and TRBJ2-7; 14 positions agree with TRBD2. From germline, CDR1 is SNHLY and CDR2 FYNNEI. V was clipped by 5 bases and J by 5 bases; unmatched bases: 8. CDR3 length: 16 residues. DNA for the CDR3: TGTGCCAGCAGTACGGGACTAGCGGGAGTAAGCGACGAGCAGTACTTC. Encoded protein: CASSTGLAGVSDEQYF.

The chain has TRBV5-1 and TRBJ2-1, with TRBD2 matching over 7 bases. This CDR3 is 14 amino acids long. Germline assignment: CDR1 SGHRS and CDR2 YFSETQ. V trimming: 7 bases; J trimming: 2 bases; junction bases outside the gene matches: 6. This CDR3 is CASAVSGTYNEQFF. The CDR3 DNA sequence: TGCGCCAGCGCCGTAAGCGGGACCTACAATGAGCAGTTCTTC.

V usage is TRBV18 and J usage is TRBJ2-1; 9 bases agree with TRBD2. V was pared by 6 bases and J by 3 bases, with 9 bases of the junction left unmatched. In germline, CDR1 is KGHSH, CDR2 LQKENI. The CDR3 has 16 amino acids. Here the CDR3 reads CASSPAQREVYNEQFF. The DNA of the CDR3 is TGTGCCAGCTCCCCAGCGCAGCGGGAGGTCTACAATGAGCAGTTCTTC. Drawing the rest from reference TRBV18 and TRBJ2-1, the complete variable domain is NAGVMQNPRHLVRRRGQEARLRCSPMKGHSHVYWYRQLPEEGLKFMVYLQKENIIDESGMPKERFSAEFPKEGPSILRIQQVVRGDSAAYFCASSPAQREVYNEQFFGPGTRLTVL.

The chain joins TRBV10-1 to TRBJ2-2, with TRBD2 matching over 7 bases. From germline, CDR1 is WNHNN and CDR2 SYGVQD (reference sequence). V lost 7 bases and J lost 8; bases outside the gene matches: 7. The CDR3 consists of 13 residues. CDR3 sequence (DNA): TGCGCCAGCACCACGAGCGGGGCGGGGGAGCTGTTTTTT. Its protein product is CASTTSGAGELFF.

The V call is TRBV7-8, the J call TRBJ2-6; D ambiguous. Germline CDR1 SGHVS, CDR2 FQNEAQ. V shed 7 bases and J shed 0 bases, with 10 bases lying between them. The CDR3 has 15 residues. The CDR3 DNA reads as TGTGCCAGCACTTCGATAGACTCTGGGGCCAACGTCCTGACTTTC. As protein: CASTSIDSGANVLTF.

This clone was found once. The chain is built from TRBV5-6 and TRBJ2-7, with 8 bases that match TRBD1. The V gene end was trimmed by 0 bases and the J gene end by 6 bases; junction bases not matched to a gene: 2. The CDR3 sequence is 13 residues long. Germline V lookup: CDR1 SGHDT, CDR2 YYEEEE. CDR3 bases: TGTGCCAGCAGCTTGGGACAGGGGCGCGAGCAGTACTTC. Its protein product is CASSLGQGREQYF.

The genes are TRBV11-2 and TRBJ2-7; D is ambiguous. Germline V gene sequence: CDR1 SGHAT, CDR2 FQNNGV. V lost 1 base, J lost 2 bases, and 6 bases lay in between. The CDR3 has 13 amino acids. Here the CDR3 DNA reads TGTGCCAGCAGCTTAGCCCGGGCCTACGAGCAGTACTTC. Its translation: CASSLARAYEQYF.

The chain joins TRBV6-6 to TRBJ1-1; TRBD1 matches 8 bases. V lost 6 bases, J lost 9 bases, and 9 bases stayed unmatched. CDR3 length: 13 amino acids. Looked up from germline, CDR1 is MNHNY and CDR2 is SVGAGI (reference sequence). The CDR3 DNA is TGTGCCAGCAGCCGCCCAGGGGGCGGGAAAGCTTTCTTT. Translating it yields CASSRPGGGKAFF.

CDR3: CASSQEPGMSSYEQYF. The CDR3 nucleotides are TGCGCCAGCAGCCAAGAGCCGGGGATGAGCTCCTACGAGCAGTACTTC. The chain has TRBV4-1 and TRBJ2-7; the D gene is possibly TRBD2 (5 bases). Per the germline V gene, CDR1 is MGHRA and CDR2 is YSYEKL. There are 16 residues in the CDR3. V was clipped by 0 bases and J by 0 bases, with 12 bases between them.

This clone was observed a handful of times. V usage is TRBV6-6 and J usage is TRBJ1-1, with 8 bases matching TRBD1. The V and J ends lost 4 bases and 5 bases, in that order; junction bases with no gene match: 9. This CDR3 region has 15 residues. Germline CDR1 and CDR2: MNHNY and SVGAGI (reference sequence). The CDR3 is CASSSPQGAGTEAFF. Written as DNA, the CDR3 is TGTGCCAGCAGTTCGCCTCAGGGGGCGGGGACTGAAGCTTTCTTT.

The V and J genes are TRBV9 and TRBJ2-7, with 11 bases fitting TRBD2. V shed 5 bases and J 3 bases; nucleotides not matched to a gene: 7. Germline CDR1 reads SGDLS; CDR2 reads YYNGEE. The CDR3 runs to 15 residues. The CDR3 is CASSQGTSGHYEQYF. As DNA, the CDR3 is TGTGCCAGCAGTCAGGGGACTAGCGGTCACTACGAGCAGTACTTC.

This sequence joins TRBV9 and TRBJ1-1; no firm D call. Germline V CDR1 and CDR2: SGDLS, YYNGEE. Trimming removed 0 bases from V and 7 bases from J, with 13 bases in between. The CDR3 runs 14 residues. The CDR3 coding sequence is TGTGCCAGCAGCGTAGTGTCTGGCAATCTTGAAGCTTTCTTT. This sequence encodes CASSVVSGNLEAFF.

The rearrangement links TRBV9 to TRBJ2-1; 9 positions match TRBD2. V trimming: 2 bases; J trimming: 1 base; junction bases outside the gene matches: 4. The germline V gene has CDR1 SGDLS and CDR2 YYNGEE. This CDR3 comprises 16 residues. The CDR3 loop is CASSVVAGASYNEQFF. In DNA form, the CDR3 reads TGTGCCAGCAGCGTGGTAGCGGGAGCATCCTACAATGAGCAGTTCTTC.

This clone was seen once. V usage is TRBV19 and J usage is TRBJ2-7; D is perhaps TRBD1 (6 bases). Trimming removed 5 bases at V and 1 base at J, with 9 bases between. Germline V gene sequence: CDR1 LNHDA, CDR2 SQIVND (reference sequence). The CDR3 length is 13 residues. The chain's CDR3 is CASSSGVSYEQYF. The CDR3 bases are TGTGCCAGTAGTTCAGGGGTGTCCTACGAGCAGTACTTC.

Concerning this clone: This specimen includes other DNA sequences encoding the same CDR3. V is TRBV20-1 and J is TRBJ2-7, with a weak D call TRBD2 (6 bases). This CDR3 spans 10 amino acids. The V end lost 6 bases, the J end lost 3 bases, and 6 bases lay between the germline ends. Germline V gene sequence: CDR1 DFQATT, CDR2 SNEGSKA (reference sequence). The CDR3 is CSAGGYEQYF. CDR3 DNA sequence: TGCAGTGCCGGGGGCTACGAGCAGTACTTC.

The V gene is TRBV11-2, the J gene TRBJ1-2; the D gene is possibly TRBD1 (6 bases). Germline lookup yields CDR1 SGHAT and CDR2 FQNNGV. Trimming shortened V by 5 bases and J by 8 bases, and 21 bases separated the two germline ends. The CDR3 is made up of 15 amino acids. The chain's CDR3 is CASSVGGGQGHGYTF. CDR3 in DNA: TGTGCCAGCAGCGTAGGGGGGGGGCAGGGACACGGCTACACCTTC.

The chain joins TRBV30 to TRBJ2-1; D is unclear. The CDR3 has 13 amino acids. Germline-derived CDR1 and CDR2 are GTSNPN and SVGIG (reference sequence). Between the trimmed V and J ends, which lost 4 bases and 9 bases, there was a span of 16 bases. The DNA of the CDR3 is TGTGCCTGGACTGCCACCCTTAGCCGTGAGCAGTTCTTC. Amino acid sequence: CAWTATLSREQFF.